What follows are 16 T cell receptor beta chains derived from one specimen sequenced in a study of T cells in Graves' hyperthyroidism and ophthalmopathy (dated by TCRdb to about 2019). The library was generated by multiplex PCR. The reads were generated on an Illumina HiSeq 2000. The TCR beta CDR3 regions were amplified from RNA transcripts. The TCR CDR3 was subjected to a first round of RT-PCR using the HTBI primer set and the Qiagen OneStep RT-PCR kit. TCRdb trimmed public reads at Q25 via fastp, called clones via MiXCR and kept in-frame beta chains. Rows with one shared CDR3 protein collapse into an entry with the most common genes and DNA. The sample table contains about 660,000 distinct CDR3 sequences; only one count was recorded for 45% of them. The top ten clonotypes cover approximately 7.2% of the sample. Sequencing was done on a sample of peripheral blood or thyroid tissue (not recorded which). Source of these receptors: an adult man with Graves' disease, either hyperthyroidism or ophthalmopathy (not recorded which).

The V call is TRBV9, the J call TRBJ2-5; D possibly corresponds to TRBD2 (6 bases). Germline loops: CDR1 SGDLS, CDR2 YYNGEE. The CDR3 loop spans 15 amino acids. With 3 bases removed from V and 4 bases from J, the gap between germline ends came to 16 bases. The CDR3 DNA reads as TGTGCCAGCAGCGCCACGACGGGAGTTGGAGAGACCCAGTACTTC. Its translation: CASSATTGVGETQYF.

In its sample, this clonotype was seen a few times. This chain joins TRBV7-9 and TRBJ2-2, with D possibly being TRBD1 or TRBD2 (5 bases each). Trimming cost V 4 bases and J 3 bases, with 12 bases left between them. The CDR3 is made up of 15 amino acids. Germline CDR1 SEHNR, CDR2 FQNEAQ (reference sequence). The chain's CDR3 is CASSWGSLYTGELFF. The CDR3, as DNA: TGTGCCAGCAGCTGGGGGTCCCTTTACACCGGGGAGCTGTTTTTT.

This clonotype occurred a few times. The gene calls are TRBV5-1 and TRBJ1-4; TRBD1 aligns across 7 bases. The germline CDR1 and CDR2 sequences are SGHRS and YFSETQ. The CDR3 is 16 amino acids. Trimming took 4 bases from V and 0 from J; bases not matched to a gene: 6. The CDR3 spells CASSTGQPATNEKLFF. The CDR3 coding sequence is TGCGCCAGCAGCACGGGACAGCCAGCAACTAATGAAAAACTGTTTTTT.

The rearrangement joins TRBV7-9 to TRBJ2-5; no clear D gene. Germline-derived CDR1 and CDR2 are SEHNR and FQNEAQ (reference sequence). The ends were cut back, 3 bases at V and 2 bases at J, with 10 bases in the middle. The length of the CDR3 is 14 residues. In nucleotides, the CDR3 is TGTGCCAGCAGCTTCTTCCCTGCTCAAGAGACCCAGTACTTC. This encodes CASSFFPAQETQYF.

In its sample, this clonotype was seen many times. The chain couples TRBV29-1 to TRBJ1-4, with 8 bases lining up with TRBD1. CDR1 is SQVTM and CDR2 is ANQGSEA in the germline V gene. Trimming removed 4 bases from V and 5 bases from J; junction bases left unmatched: 9. The CDR3 sequence is 15 residues long. The CDR3 region is CSVGDGDRRNEKLFF. The DNA for the CDR3 is TGCAGCGTTGGAGACGGGGACAGGAGGAATGAAAAACTGTTTTTT.

The chain has TRBV7-8 and TRBJ2-7, with D perhaps TRBD2 (6 bases). This CDR3 comprises 16 residues. Germline values: CDR1 SGHVS, CDR2 FQNEAQ. The V gene lost 0 bases and the J gene lost 7 bases, with 19 bases spanning the gap. The CDR3, as DNA: TGTGCCAGCAGCTTAGCGGCGGGACTTGGTGTGGGAGAGCAGTACTTC. It translates to CASSLAAGLGVGEQYF.

About this clonotype itself: This may be a read error, as it is one base from a much larger clone. J is TRBJ1-4 and V is TRBV2; D is possibly TRBD1 (5 bases). V was cut by 3 bases and J by 10 bases, with 15 bases left in between. Germline V gene sequence: CDR1 SNHLY, CDR2 FYNNEI. CDR3 size: 14 residues. The CDR3 region has the DNA TGTGCCAGCAGTGAGGTCCAGGGAGGAGGAAAACTGTTTTTT. This translates into CASSEVQGGGKLFF.

As to this clonotype: This could be a read error, since a much larger clone is one nucleotide away. The CDR3 DNA reads as TGTGCCAGCAGCTTAGTAGAGGTACCCCACGAGCAGTGCTTC. Its protein product is CASSLVEVPHEQCF. The chain has TRBV7-9 and TRBJ2-7; D gene unclear. The CDR3 totals 14 residues. Germline loops: CDR1 SEHNR, CDR2 FQNEAQ (reference sequence).

V usage is TRBV7-9 and J usage is TRBJ2-5, with 8 bases lining up with TRBD1. CDR3 size: 16 residues. Trimming took 7 bases from V and 5 from J; bases not matched to a gene: 15. Germline V gives CDR1 SEHNR, CDR2 FQNEAQ (reference sequence). The CDR3 nucleotides read TGTGCCAGCACCCAAACAACCAGGGGGCTTCGGGAGACCCAGTACTTC. This encodes CASTQTTRGLRETQYF.

The rearrangement links TRBV10-3 to TRBJ1-6; D gene uncertain. From germline, CDR1 is ENHRY and CDR2 SYGVKD. V lost 3 bases and J lost 7, with 16 bases in between. This CDR3 has 16 amino acids. Here the CDR3 DNA reads TGTGCCATCAGTGACCTAGAGGGTTCGGGGAATTCACCCCTCCACTTT. Encoded protein: CAISDLEGSGNSPLHF.

This clonotype was recorded many times. This rearrangement joins TRBV29-1 to TRBJ1-1, with D possibly being TRBD1 (5 bases). V was trimmed by 7 bases and J by 3 bases, leaving 12 bases between them. CDR1 is SQVTM, CDR2 ANQGSEA, per germline. The CDR3 contains 12 residues. CDR3 coding DNA: TGCAGCGGGACAATGACAGACACTGAAGCTTTCTTT. Translating it yields CSGTMTDTEAFF.

V is TRBV7-9 and J is TRBJ1-5; no reliable D call. Trimming cost V 6 bases and J 3 bases, with 15 bases left between them. This CDR3 region has 15 residues. The germline CDR1 and CDR2 sequences are SEHNR and FQNEAQ (reference sequence). CDR3 protein: CASSYSDELNQPQHF. The CDR3 DNA is TGTGCCAGCAGTTACTCTGACGAACTCAATCAGCCCCAGCATTTT.

V and J are TRBV19 and TRBJ1-1; D is uncertain. This CDR3 has 14 residues. Trimming shortened V by 0 bases and J by 2 bases, and 7 bases separated the two germline ends. CDR1 is LNHDA, CDR2 SQIVND, per germline (reference sequence). The chain's CDR3 is CASSIEGSNTEAFF. As DNA, the CDR3 is TGTGCCAGTAGTATAGAGGGCAGCAACACTGAAGCTTTCTTT.

V usage is TRBV7-8 and J usage is TRBJ1-6, with D possibly TRBD1 on 5 matching bases. Germline V CDR1 and CDR2: SGHVS, FQNEAQ. Deletions cut 0 bases from V and 9 bases from J, with 15 bases between. This CDR3 is 16 amino acids long. DNA of the CDR3: TGTGCCAGCAGCTTAGCTTCCCAGGGCGGGAGTTCACCCCTCCACTTT. Its protein product is CASSLASQGGSSPLHF.

There are many counts of this clonotype. The gene calls are TRBV7-2 and TRBJ1-6; the D gene is possibly TRBD1 (6 bases). Germline V gene data show CDR1 as SGHTA and CDR2 as FQGNSA. There are 12 residues in the CDR3. The germline V and J ends were trimmed by 3 bases and 14 bases, with 11 bases remaining between them. The CDR3 sequence: CASSLTSGALHF. The CDR3 DNA reads as TGTGCCAGCAGCTTGACCTCAGGGGCCCTCCACTTT.

This clonotype has just a few counts. The V and J genes are TRBV5-1 and TRBJ1-4; 7 bases fit TRBD1. The germline CDR1 and CDR2 sequences are SGHRS and YFSETQ. CDR3 size: 13 residues. With 4 bases clipped from V and 7 bases from J, the junction kept 4 bases outside the gene matches. As DNA, the CDR3 is TGCGCCAGCAGCCCGACAGGGCGTGAAAAACTGTTTTTT. Protein product: CASSPTGREKLFF.